Below are 14 T cell receptor beta chains sequenced from a single sample in a study of control samples from healthy donors and cancer patients. Here immunoSEQ multiplex PCR was the method, and the copy in TCRdb shows in-frame clones only, minus some. The sample includes approximately 92,000 clones, approximately 93% seen only once; the top ten take around 1.4%. Sequencing was performed on blood. The receptors here all came from a woman in her 30s in good health.

The rearrangement links TRBV28 to TRBJ2-7; D remains unclear. Trimming left V 3 bases short and J 4 bases short, with 10 bases between. From germline, CDR1 is MDHEN and CDR2 SYDVKM. The CDR3 has 13 amino acids. The CDR3 spells CASSFGTAYEQYF. The DNA of the CDR3 is TGTGCCAGCAGTTTTGGTACGGCATACGAGCAGTACTTC.

V gene TRBV14 combines with J gene TRBJ2-3; the D gene is possibly TRBD1 (6 bases). Trimming stripped 6 bases from V and 2 bases from J, with 9 bases between. Per the germline V gene, CDR1 is SGHDN and CDR2 is FVKESK. The length of the CDR3 is 13 residues. Here the CDR3 DNA reads TGTGCCAGCAGAGGACAGTACACAGATACGCAGTATTTT. It encodes CASRGQYTDTQYF.

The chain joins TRBV15 to TRBJ1-4, with 8 nucleotides matching TRBD1. The trim removed 1 base at V and 8 bases at J, leaving 6 bases unmatched. There are 15 residues in the CDR3. CDR1 is LNHNV and CDR2 is YYDKDF in the germline V gene (reference sequence). CDR3 loop: CATSRGAGGREKLFF. The CDR3 DNA is TGTGCCACCAGCAGAGGGGCAGGGGGCCGGGAAAAACTGTTTTTT.

The rearrangement links TRBV5-1 to TRBJ1-2, with TRBD1 identical over 10 bases. This CDR3 spans 13 amino acids. With 4 bases clipped from V and 6 bases from J, the junction kept 3 bases outside the gene matches. The germline gives CDR1 SGHRS, CDR2 YFSETQ. The CDR3 region is CASSQGQGNGYTF. DNA of the CDR3: TGCGCCAGCAGCCAGGGACAGGGGAATGGCTACACCTTC.

This clone was seen only once. The chain uses TRBV11-1 and TRBJ2-2; no clear D. Trimming removed 0 bases at V and 2 bases at J, with 4 bases between. The CDR3 has 14 amino acids. The germline V gene encodes CDR1 SGHAT and CDR2 FQDESV (reference sequence). This CDR3 is CASSLAFNTGELFF. The CDR3 region has the DNA TGTGCCAGCAGCTTAGCATTTAACACCGGGGAGCTGTTTTTT.

The chain carries TRBV4-2 and TRBJ2-6; D unresolved. This CDR3 is built from 17 residues. Between the trimmed V and J ends, which lost 0 bases and 0 bases, there was a span of 9 bases. The germline gives CDR1 LGHNA, CDR2 YNFKEQ. The CDR3 DNA reads TGTGCCAGCAGCCAAGAGCCAAGGAACTCTGGGGCCAACGTCCTGACTTTC. This encodes CASSQEPRNSGANVLTF.

The chain is built from TRBV10-2 and TRBJ1-4; no reliable D call. Between the trimmed V and J ends, which lost 6 bases and 7 bases, there was a span of 9 bases. This CDR3 is built from 12 residues. Germline V gene sequence: CDR1 WSHSY, CDR2 SAAADI. Written as DNA, the CDR3 is TGCGCCAGCAGGCCCTCCGGTGAAAAACTGTTTTTT. Encoded protein: CASRPSGEKLFF.

This clone came up once. The V and J genes are TRBV7-2 and TRBJ2-3, with 13 bases identical to TRBD2. The germline V gene encodes CDR1 SGHTA and CDR2 FQGNSA. The CDR3 runs 18 residues. The V gene end was trimmed by 2 bases and the J gene end by 6 bases; junction bases not matched to a gene: 11. The CDR3 protein is CASSLSVGLAGEKDTQYF. CDR3 bases: TGTGCCAGCAGCTTAAGCGTCGGACTAGCGGGAGAAAAGGATACGCAGTATTTT.

The rearrangement joins TRBV5-1 to TRBJ2-7; 9 positions match TRBD1. Trimming at V came to 4 bases and at J to 5 bases, leaving 10 bases not matched to a gene. CDR3 size: 15 residues. CDR1 and CDR2 (germline): SGHRS, YFSETQ. The CDR3 sequence is CASSKGTGGLDEQYF. In DNA, the CDR3 is TGCGCCAGCAGCAAAGGAACAGGGGGCCTCGACGAGCAGTACTTC.

V is TRBV10-3 and J is TRBJ2-1; 7 nucleotides align to TRBD2. Germline values: CDR1 ENHRY, CDR2 SYGVKD. J was trimmed by 3 bases and V by 6 bases; bases with no gene match: 2. There are 13 residues in the CDR3. The CDR3 loop is CAIRGGSYNEQFF. Here the CDR3 DNA reads TGTGCCATCAGGGGCGGGAGCTACAATGAGCAGTTCTTC.

The chain uses TRBV24-1 and TRBJ1-2; 7 nucleotides agree with TRBD1. The ends lost 2 bases at V and 11 bases at J; junction bases unmatched: 10. This CDR3 has 14 residues. The germline CDR1 and CDR2 sequences are KGHDR and SFDVKD. The CDR3, as DNA: TGTGCCACCAGTGATTGGGGACAGAACGGGGTTTACACCTTC. Amino acid sequence: CATSDWGQNGVYTF.

This clone appeared a few times. The rearrangement links TRBV28 to TRBJ1-2, with D tentatively TRBD1 (5 bases). CDR1 MDHEN and CDR2 SYDVKM come from the germline V gene. The CDR3 totals 16 residues. V lost 6 bases and J 4 bases, leaving 21 bases between the germline ends. The CDR3 DNA sequence: TGTGCCAGCAGCCGACGCGGGGGTCTGAGGATCTATGGCTACACCTTC. Amino acids: CASSRRGGLRIYGYTF.

This chain connects TRBV24-1 to TRBJ2-1; 8 nucleotides agree with TRBD2. This CDR3 contains 17 residues. CDR1 and CDR2 (germline): KGHDR, SFDVKD. V was clipped by 4 bases and J by 9 bases; unmatched bases: 16. The CDR3 nucleotides are TGTGCCACCAGTGACCCCCGGGGGGGGACTCAAAGCCGTGAGCAGTTCTTC. It specifies CATSDPRGGTQSREQFF.

J is TRBJ2-1 and V is TRBV7-3; 8 positions agree with TRBD2. Germline trimming cut 8 bases from V and 4 bases from J; bases unmatched to any gene: 7. The CDR3 runs to 14 residues. Germline CDR1 is SGHTA and CDR2 is FQGTGA. CDR3 in DNA: TGTGCCAGCTCCAGCGGGAGACCTTACAATGAGCAGTTCTTC. This sequence encodes CASSSGRPYNEQFF.